The source of this T cell receptor (beta chain) is a study of early T cells in non-severe SARS-CoV-2 infection. On the study more broadly: Sequencing was performed on bulk RNA from unsorted whole blood, leaving chains unpaired.

A single record per CDR3 protein comes from TCRdb applying MiXCR to the 5' RACE reads. The sample has 75,000 to 90,000 distinct CDR3 sequences, more than 10% seen once; the top ten hold 0.95% to 1.3%. Study results and caveats: Anti-spike CD8 responses were favored by VDJdb matching, which missed private and CD4 specificities.

The CDR3 loop spans 16 amino acids. V lost 6 bases to trimming and J lost 6 bases, with 22 bases between them. Concerning this clonotype: Its target is unknown.

This rearrangement joins TRBV12-3 or TRBV12-4 to TRBJ2-3; maybe TRBD2 (6 bases). The TCR comes from an adult who was a healthcare worker with PCR-confirmed SARS-CoV-2 infection or an uninfected control (not recorded which). Sequencing was carried out using whole blood. CDR3 nucleotide sequence: TGTGCCAGCAGCACACCCCTGGGGGGATCCCCCGATACGCAGTATTTT. Translated: CASSTPLGGSPDTQYF.